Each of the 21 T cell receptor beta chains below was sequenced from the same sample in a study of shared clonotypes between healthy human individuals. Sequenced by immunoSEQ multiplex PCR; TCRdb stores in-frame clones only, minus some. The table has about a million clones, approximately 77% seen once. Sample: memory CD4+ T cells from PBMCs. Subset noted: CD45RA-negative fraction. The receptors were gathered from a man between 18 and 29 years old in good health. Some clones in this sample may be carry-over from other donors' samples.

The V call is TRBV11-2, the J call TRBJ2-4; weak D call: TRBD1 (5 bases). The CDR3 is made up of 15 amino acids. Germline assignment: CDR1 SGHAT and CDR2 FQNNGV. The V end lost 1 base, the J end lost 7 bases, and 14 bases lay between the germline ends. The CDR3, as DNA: TGTGCCAGCAGCTTAGTCAGCAGGGAAGGGAACATTCAGTACTTC. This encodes CASSLVSREGNIQYF.

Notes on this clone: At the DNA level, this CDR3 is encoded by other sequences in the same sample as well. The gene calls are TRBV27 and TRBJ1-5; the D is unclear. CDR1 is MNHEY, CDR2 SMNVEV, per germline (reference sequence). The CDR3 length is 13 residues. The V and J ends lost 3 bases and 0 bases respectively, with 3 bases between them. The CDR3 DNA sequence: TGTGCCAGCAGTTTGGGTAGCAATCAGCCCCAGCATTTT. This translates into CASSLGSNQPQHF.

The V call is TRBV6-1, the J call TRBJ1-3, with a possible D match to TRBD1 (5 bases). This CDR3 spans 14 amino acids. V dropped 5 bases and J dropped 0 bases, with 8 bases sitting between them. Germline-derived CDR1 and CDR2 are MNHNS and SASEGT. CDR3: CASSPGSSGNTIYF. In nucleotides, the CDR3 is TGTGCCAGCAGTCCAGGGAGCTCTGGAAACACCATATATTTT.

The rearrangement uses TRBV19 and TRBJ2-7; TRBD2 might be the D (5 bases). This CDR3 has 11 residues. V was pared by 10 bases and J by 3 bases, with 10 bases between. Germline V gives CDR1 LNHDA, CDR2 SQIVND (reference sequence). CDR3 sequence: CATGNHYEQYF. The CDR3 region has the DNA TGTGCCACCGGGAACCACTACGAGCAGTACTTC.

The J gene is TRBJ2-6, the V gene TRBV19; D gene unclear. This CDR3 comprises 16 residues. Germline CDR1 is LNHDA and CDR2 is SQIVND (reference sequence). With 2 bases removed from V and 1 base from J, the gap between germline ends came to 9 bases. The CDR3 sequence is CASSILLSSGANVLTF. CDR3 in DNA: TGTGCCAGTAGTATACTACTGTCATCTGGGGCCAACGTCCTGACTTTC.

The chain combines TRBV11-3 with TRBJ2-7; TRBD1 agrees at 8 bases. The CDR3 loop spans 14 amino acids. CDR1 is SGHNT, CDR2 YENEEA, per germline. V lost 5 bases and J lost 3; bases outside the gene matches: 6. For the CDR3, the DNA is TGTGCCAGCAGCCGAGACAGGGGCAGCTACGAGCAGTACTTC. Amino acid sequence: CASSRDRGSYEQYF.

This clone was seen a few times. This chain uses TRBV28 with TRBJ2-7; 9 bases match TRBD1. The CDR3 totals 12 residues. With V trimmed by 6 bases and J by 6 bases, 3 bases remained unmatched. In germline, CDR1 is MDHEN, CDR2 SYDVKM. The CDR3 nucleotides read TGTGCCAGCAGGGGACAGGGTCGCGAGCAGTACTTC. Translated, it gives CASRGQGREQYF.

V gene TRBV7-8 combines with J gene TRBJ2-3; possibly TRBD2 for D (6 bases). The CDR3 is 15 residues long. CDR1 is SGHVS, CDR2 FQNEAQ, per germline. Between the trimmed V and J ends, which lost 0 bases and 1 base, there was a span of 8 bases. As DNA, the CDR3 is TGTGCCAGCAGCTTAGCTAGGAGGGGCACAGATACGCAGTATTTT. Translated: CASSLARRGTDTQYF.

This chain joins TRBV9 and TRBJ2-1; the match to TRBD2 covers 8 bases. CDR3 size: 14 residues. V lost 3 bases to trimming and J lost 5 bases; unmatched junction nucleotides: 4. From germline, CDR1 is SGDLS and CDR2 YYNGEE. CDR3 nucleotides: TGTGCCAGCAGCGGTCTAGCGGGTAACAATGAGCAGTTCTTC. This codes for CASSGLAGNNEQFF.

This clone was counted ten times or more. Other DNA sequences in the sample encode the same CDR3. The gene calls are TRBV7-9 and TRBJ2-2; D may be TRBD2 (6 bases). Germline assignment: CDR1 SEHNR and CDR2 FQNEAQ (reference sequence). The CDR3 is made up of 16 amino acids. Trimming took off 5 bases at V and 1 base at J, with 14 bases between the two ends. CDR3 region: CASSLWLGGNTGELFF. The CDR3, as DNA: TGTGCCAGCAGCCTTTGGTTGGGGGGGAACACCGGGGAGCTGTTTTTT.

The CDR3: CASGKRTPIPRAFF. As DNA, the CDR3 is TGTGCCAGCGGAAAACGGACTCCAATCCCTCGGGCTTTCTTT. The chain couples TRBV28 to TRBJ1-1; D uncertain. Germline values: CDR1 MDHEN, CDR2 SYDVKM. This CDR3 region has 14 residues. With 8 bases removed from V and 11 bases from J, the gap between germline ends came to 24 bases. Together with reference TRBV28 and TRBJ1-1, the CDR3 gives the full variable domain: DVKVTQSSRYLVKRTGEKVFLECVQDMDHENMFWYRQDPGLGLRLIYFSYDVKMKEKGDIPEGYSVSREKKERFSLILESASTNQTSMYLCASGKRTPIPRAFFGQGTRLTVV.

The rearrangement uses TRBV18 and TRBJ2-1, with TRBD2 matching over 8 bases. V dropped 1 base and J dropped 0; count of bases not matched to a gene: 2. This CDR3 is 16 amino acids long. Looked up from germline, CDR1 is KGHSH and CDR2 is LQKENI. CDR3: CASSPLLAASYNEQFF. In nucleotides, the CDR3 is TGTGCCAGCTCACCACTACTAGCGGCCTCCTACAATGAGCAGTTCTTC.

In DNA form, the CDR3 reads TGTGCCACCGCCGACAGGCTGTCAAATGAGCAGTTCTTC. Translating it yields CATADRLSNEQFF. The chain employs TRBV6-6 and TRBJ2-1, with D possibly matching TRBD1 (6 bases). The CDR3 totals 13 residues. Deletions cut 10 bases from V and 7 bases from J, with 17 bases between. Germline loops: CDR1 MNHNY, CDR2 SVGAGI (reference sequence).

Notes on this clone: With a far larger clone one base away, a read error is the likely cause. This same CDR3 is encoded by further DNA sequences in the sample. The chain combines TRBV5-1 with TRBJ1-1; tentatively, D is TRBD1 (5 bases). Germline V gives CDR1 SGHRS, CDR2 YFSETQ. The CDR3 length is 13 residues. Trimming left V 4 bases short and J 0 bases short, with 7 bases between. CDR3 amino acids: CASSGGVNTEAFF. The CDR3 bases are TGCGCCAGCAGCGGGGGGGTGAACACTGAAGCTTTCTTT.

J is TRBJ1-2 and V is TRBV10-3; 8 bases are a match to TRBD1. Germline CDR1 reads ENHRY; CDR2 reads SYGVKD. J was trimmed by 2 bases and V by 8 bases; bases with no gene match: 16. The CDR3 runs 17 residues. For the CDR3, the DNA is TGTGCCATCTCCGGTGAGACAGGGGCCTGGGGGAACTATGGCTACACCTTC. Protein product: CAISGETGAWGNYGYTF.

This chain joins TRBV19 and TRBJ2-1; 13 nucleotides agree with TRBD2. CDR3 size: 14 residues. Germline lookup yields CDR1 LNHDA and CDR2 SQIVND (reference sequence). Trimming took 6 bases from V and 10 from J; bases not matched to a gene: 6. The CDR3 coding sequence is TGTGCCAGTAGCCGGACTAGCGGGAGAGGGGAGCAGTTCTTC. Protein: CASSRTSGRGEQFF.

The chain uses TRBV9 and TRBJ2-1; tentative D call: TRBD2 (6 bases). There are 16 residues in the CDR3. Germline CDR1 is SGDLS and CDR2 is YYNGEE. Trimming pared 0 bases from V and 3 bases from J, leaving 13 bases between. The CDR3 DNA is TGTGCCAGCAGCGTAGAGGCGGGAACCATCTACAATGAGCAGTTCTTC. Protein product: CASSVEAGTIYNEQFF.

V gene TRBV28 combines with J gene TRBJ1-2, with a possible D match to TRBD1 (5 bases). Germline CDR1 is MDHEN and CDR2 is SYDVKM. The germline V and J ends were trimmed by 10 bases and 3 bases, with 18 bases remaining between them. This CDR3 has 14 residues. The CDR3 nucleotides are TGTGCCACCCCTCAGGAGGGGTCAGACTATGGCTACACCTTC. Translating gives CATPQEGSDYGYTF.

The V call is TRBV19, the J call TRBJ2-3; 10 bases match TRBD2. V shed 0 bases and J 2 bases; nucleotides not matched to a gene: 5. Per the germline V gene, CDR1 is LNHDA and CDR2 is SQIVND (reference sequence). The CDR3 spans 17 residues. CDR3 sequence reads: CASSIETSGTYTDTQYF. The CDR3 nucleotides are TGTGCCAGTAGTATAGAAACTAGCGGGACGTACACAGATACGCAGTATTTT.

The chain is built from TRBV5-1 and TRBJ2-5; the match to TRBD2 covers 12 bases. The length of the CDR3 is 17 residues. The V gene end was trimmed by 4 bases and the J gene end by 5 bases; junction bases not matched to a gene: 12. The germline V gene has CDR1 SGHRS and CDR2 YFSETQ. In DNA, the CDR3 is TGCGCCAGCAGCGCCCCTAGCGGGAGGGCCCTAATGGAGACCCAGTACTTC. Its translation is CASSAPSGRALMETQYF.

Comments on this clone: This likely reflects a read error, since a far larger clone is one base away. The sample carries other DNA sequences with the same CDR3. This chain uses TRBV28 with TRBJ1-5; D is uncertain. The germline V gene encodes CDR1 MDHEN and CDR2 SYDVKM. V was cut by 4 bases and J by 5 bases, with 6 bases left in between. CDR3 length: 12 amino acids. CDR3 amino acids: CASSSTDQPQHF. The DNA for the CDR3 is TGTGCCAGCAGTTCTACCGATCAGCCCCAGCATTTT.